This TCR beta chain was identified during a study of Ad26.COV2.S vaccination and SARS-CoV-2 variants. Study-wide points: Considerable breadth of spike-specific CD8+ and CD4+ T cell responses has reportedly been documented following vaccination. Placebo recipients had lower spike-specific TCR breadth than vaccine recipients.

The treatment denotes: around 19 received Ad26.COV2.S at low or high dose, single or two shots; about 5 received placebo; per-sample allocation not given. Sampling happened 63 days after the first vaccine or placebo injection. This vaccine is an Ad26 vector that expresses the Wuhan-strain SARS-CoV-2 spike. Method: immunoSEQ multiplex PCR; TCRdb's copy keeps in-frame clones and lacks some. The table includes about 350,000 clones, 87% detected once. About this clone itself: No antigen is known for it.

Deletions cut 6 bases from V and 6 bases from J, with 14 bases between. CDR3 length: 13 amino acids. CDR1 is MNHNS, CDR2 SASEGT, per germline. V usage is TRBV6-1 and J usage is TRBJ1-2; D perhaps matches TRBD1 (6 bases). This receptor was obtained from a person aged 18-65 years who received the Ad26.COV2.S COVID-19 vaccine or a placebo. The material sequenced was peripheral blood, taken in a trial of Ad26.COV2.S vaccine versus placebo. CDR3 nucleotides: TGTGCCAGCAGACCCGGACAGAGGGATGGCTACACCTTC. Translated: CASRPGQRDGYTF.